This T cell receptor (beta chain) was found in a study of blood T cell repertoires in COVID-19. Study in general: Sources were T cells, B-cell-depleted T cells, or PBMCs; the material itself was cDNA or gDNA.

Libraries were prepared by immunoSEQ multiplex PCR; TCRdb keeps only in-frame clonotypes and omits some of them. The repertoire has about 170,000 clones, 88% of them found once; the top ten carry under 30%. The CDR3 is made up of 14 amino acids. CDR1 and CDR2 from the germline V gene are LGHDT and YNNKEL (reference sequence). The germline V and J ends were trimmed by 2 bases and 0 bases, with 5 bases remaining between them. The source of this sequence is a man between 60 and 75 years old with acute or convalescent COVID-19. The chain couples TRBV3-1 (or the pseudogene TRBV3-2) to TRBJ2-1, with D hard to call. Sequencing input: peripheral blood. The DNA for the CDR3 is TGTGCCAGCAGCCAATTCGGCTCCTACAATGAGCAGTTCTTC. Amino acid sequence: CASSQFGSYNEQFF.